A selection of T cell receptor beta chains follows, all from one sample in a study of cytomegalovirus exposure and HLA in healthy donors. Assay used: immunoSEQ multiplex PCR; TCRdb lists only in-frame clones, some missing. The data hold 110,000 or so clones, with 82% observed a single time. What was sequenced was PBMCs. Receptors originate from a woman aged 18-29 years in good health and CMV-seronegative. Each CDR3 is given with its conserved first and last residue. D genes are given only for firm matches. Not every row has a clone size; where given, it reads once, few, many or a size class.

j_call | d_call | v_call | clone_size | cdr3_aa | cdr3_nt
TRBJ2-1 | TRBD1 | TRBV7-2 | - | CASSSRTGDRYNEQFF | TGTGCCAGCAGCTCTCGGACAGGGGACAGATACAATGAGCAGTTCTTC
TRBJ1-2 | TRBD1 | TRBV7-9 | - | CASSNRGNYGYTF | TGTGCCAGCAGCAACAGGGGAAACTATGGCTACACCTTC
TRBJ2-3 | - | TRBV15 | once | CATSRDVGTQYF | TGTGCCACCAGCAGAGATGTCGGTACGCAGTATTTT
TRBJ1-1 | - | TRBV29-1 | - | CSGGTPGDTVTEAFF | TGCAGCGGGGGAACCCCAGGGGATACGGTCACTGAAGCTTTCTTT
TRBJ2-6 | TRBD1 | TRBV4-1 | - | CASSHTRQGAHSGANVLTF | TGCGCCAGCAGCCACACTCGACAGGGGGCACACTCTGGGGCCAACGTCCTGACTTTC
TRBJ2-5 | TRBD2 | TRBV27 | - | CASSPLAGGRRETQYF | TGTGCCAGCAGTCCTCTAGCGGGGGGGCGTCGGGAGACCCAGTACTTC
TRBJ2-3 | - | TRBV4-1 | - | CASSPLGTGNTDTQYF | TGCGCCAGCAGCCCACTCGGTACAGGGAACACAGATACGCAGTATTTT
TRBJ2-2 | - | TRBV7-9 | - | CASSLEAGTGELFF | TGTGCCAGCAGCTTAGAAGCAGGAACCGGGGAGCTGTTTTTT
TRBJ2-1 | - | TRBV13 | - | CASSARVPVGEQFF | TGTGCCAGCAGCGCCAGGGTCCCCGTTGGCGAGCAGTTCTTC
TRBJ2-2 | - | TRBV2 | few | CASSRLVGTGELFF | TGTGCCAGCAGTCGACTAGTGGGCACCGGGGAGCTGTTTTTT
TRBJ2-7 | - | TRBV25-1 | - | CASRGGGLSYEQYF | TGTGCCAGCAGAGGAGGAGGACTCTCCTACGAGCAGTACTTC
TRBJ2-2 | - | TRBV6-1 | - | CASTERRNTGELFF | TGTGCCAGCACAGAGCGTCGGAACACCGGGGAGCTGTTTTTT
TRBJ2-5 | TRBD1 | TRBV7-7 | - | CASSPNRGRETQYF | TGTGCTAGCAGCCCGAACAGGGGGCGAGAGACCCAGTACTTC
TRBJ2-7 | TRBD1 | TRBV28 | - | CASSSPGQGDDEQYF | TGTGCCAGCAGTTCCCCGGGACAGGGGGATGACGAGCAGTACTTC
TRBJ1-2 | - | TRBV6-1 | - | CASSEASGVNYGYTF | TGTGCCAGCAGTGAAGCATCGGGAGTTAACTATGGCTACACCTTC
TRBJ2-1 | TRBD1 | TRBV6-1 | few | CASSEQGVYNEQFF | TGTGCCAGCAGTGAACAGGGGGTCTACAATGAGCAGTTCTTC
TRBJ1-2 | - | TRBV7-9 | - | CASSSPSGYTF | TGTGCCAGCAGCTCCCCCAGTGGCTACACCTTC
TRBJ1-6 | TRBD1 | TRBV6-1 | - | CASKRGPYDSPLHF | TGTGCCAGCAAAAGGGGGCCTTATGATTCACCCCTCCACTTT
TRBJ1-1 | TRBD1 | TRBV7-9 | - | CASSSWDRGPKKAFF | TGTGCTAGCAGCTCGTGGGACAGGGGGCCGAAGAAAGCTTTCTTT
TRBJ2-3 | TRBD2 | TRBV30 | - | CAWTLSGGTDTQYF | TGTGCCTGGACCCTTAGCGGGGGCACAGATACGCAGTATTTT
TRBJ1-2 | TRBD1 | TRBV30 | - | CAWSSLQGKVDGYTF | TGTGCCTGGAGTTCCTTACAGGGGAAGGTGGATGGCTACACCTTC
TRBJ2-3 | TRBD2 | TRBV4-2 | - | CASSQETSGGATDTQYF | TGTGCCAGCAGCCAGGAGACTAGCGGGGGGGCGACAGATACGCAGTATTTT
TRBJ1-2 | - | TRBV2 | - | CASSTGISGYTF | TGTGCCAGCAGTACAGGGATTAGTGGCTACACCTTC
TRBJ1-5 | TRBD1 | TRBV4-1 | - | CASSSNIRTGQNQPQHF | TGCGCCAGCAGCTCAAACATCCGGACAGGGCAGAATCAGCCCCAGCATTTT
TRBJ2-7 | TRBD1 | TRBV27 | - | CASSLSWGQGRYEQYF | TGTGCCAGCAGTTTATCCTGGGGACAGGGACGGTACGAGCAGTACTTC
TRBJ2-1 | - | TRBV5-1 | once | CASSLDFGQFF | TGCGCCAGCAGCTTGGATTTCGGGCAGTTCTTC
TRBJ2-7 | TRBD2 | TRBV7-9 | - | CASSMVLGTNPHEQYF | TGTGCCAGCAGCATGGTCCTCGGGACTAATCCCCACGAGCAGTACTTC
TRBJ1-1 | - | TRBV7-6 | few | CASSLGYGNTEAFF | TGTGCCAGCAGCTTAGGTTACGGGAACACTGAAGCTTTCTTT
TRBJ1-5 | - | TRBV28 | once | CASSLYRINQPQHF | TGTGCCAGCAGTTTATACAGAATCAATCAGCCCCAGCATTTT
TRBJ2-3 | TRBD2 | TRBV5-1 | - | CASSPRLAGSTDTQYF | TGCGCCAGCAGCCCTCGACTAGCGGGGAGCACAGATACGCAGTATTTT
TRBJ2-1 | - | TRBV9 | - | CASSPSLGYNEQFF | TGTGCCAGCAGCCCATCCCTAGGCTACAATGAGCAGTTCTTC
TRBJ2-7 | TRBD1 | TRBV6-5 | - | CASSRGTGRYEQYF | TGTGCCAGCAGCAGAGGGACAGGGCGATACGAGCAGTACTTC
TRBJ2-3 | - | TRBV30 | - | CAWSTGDPTDTQYF | TGTGCCTGGTCGACAGGAGACCCCACAGATACGCAGTATTTT
TRBJ1-5 | - | TRBV4-2 | - | CASSQDWQGGNQPQHF | TGTGCCAGCAGCCAAGATTGGCAGGGTGGCAATCAGCCCCAGCATTTT
TRBJ1-4 | TRBD1 | TRBV6-5 | few | CASSLDRGGEKLFF | TGTGCCAGCAGTTTAGACAGGGGTGGCGAAAAACTGTTTTTT
TRBJ1-2 | - | TRBV11-2 | - | CASSSSGDYGYTF | TGTGCCAGCAGCTCATCAGGGGACTATGGCTACACCTTC
TRBJ2-6 | TRBD1 | TRBV18 | once | CASSPSGTAGANVLTF | TGTGCCAGCTCACCCTCCGGGACAGCTGGGGCCAACGTCCTGACTTTC
TRBJ2-3 | TRBD2 | TRBV2 | - | CASSISRGGADTQYF | TGTGCCAGTAGCATCAGCCGCGGGGGGGCAGATACGCAGTATTTT
TRBJ2-5 | - | TRBV12-5 | - | CASVRRETQYF | TGTGCTAGTGTTCGCAGGGAGACCCAGTACTTC
TRBJ2-5 | TRBD2 | TRBV9 | - | CASSALAGGGETQYF | TGTGCCAGCAGCGCCCTAGCGGGGGGCGGGGAGACCCAGTACTTC
TRBJ2-1 | TRBD2 | TRBV7-9 | - | CASSPTAGVDYNEQFF | TGTGCCAGCAGCCCTACAGCGGGAGTCGACTACAATGAGCAGTTCTTC
TRBJ2-1 | - | TRBV6-6 | - | CASSSQGHEQFF | TGTGCCAGCAGTTCCCAGGGTCATGAGCAGTTCTTC
TRBJ1-2 | - | TRBV2 | - | CASSAVRGGYTF | TGTGCCAGCAGTGCGGTCAGGGGTGGCTACACCTTC
TRBJ1-5 | - | TRBV27 | - | CASSWRVNQPQHF | TGTGCCAGCAGTTGGAGGGTTAATCAGCCCCAGCATTTT
TRBJ1-2 | TRBD1 | TRBV30 | few | CAWSSRGVQGARGYTF | TGTGCCTGGAGTTCAAGGGGGGTACAGGGGGCGCGTGGCTACACCTTC
TRBJ2-2 | TRBD1 | TRBV7-9 | - | CASSLGQGFYTGELFF | TGTGCCAGCAGCCTTGGACAGGGTTTTTACACCGGGGAGCTGTTTTTT